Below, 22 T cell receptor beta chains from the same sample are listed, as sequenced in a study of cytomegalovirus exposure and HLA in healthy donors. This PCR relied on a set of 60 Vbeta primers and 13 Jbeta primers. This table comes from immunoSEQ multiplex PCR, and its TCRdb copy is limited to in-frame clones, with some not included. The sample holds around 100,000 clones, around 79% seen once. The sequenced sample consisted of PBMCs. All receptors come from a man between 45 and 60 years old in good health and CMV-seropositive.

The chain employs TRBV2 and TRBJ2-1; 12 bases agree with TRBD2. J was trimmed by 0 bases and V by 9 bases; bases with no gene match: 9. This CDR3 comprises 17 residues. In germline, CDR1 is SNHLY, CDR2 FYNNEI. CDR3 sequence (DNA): TGTGCCAGAAAAGGACTAGCGGGGACTAGCTCCTACAATGAGCAGTTCTTC. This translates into CARKGLAGTSSYNEQFF.

The CDR3 region is CASSPSGGANVLTF. The CDR3 region has the DNA TGTGCCAGCTCACCATCGGGGGGGGCCAACGTCCTGACTTTC. The chain is built from TRBV18 and TRBJ2-6; possibly TRBD2 for D (5 bases). The CDR3 sequence is 14 residues long. Trimming took 2 bases from V and 4 from J, leaving 6 bases between them. The germline V gene encodes CDR1 KGHSH and CDR2 LQKENI.

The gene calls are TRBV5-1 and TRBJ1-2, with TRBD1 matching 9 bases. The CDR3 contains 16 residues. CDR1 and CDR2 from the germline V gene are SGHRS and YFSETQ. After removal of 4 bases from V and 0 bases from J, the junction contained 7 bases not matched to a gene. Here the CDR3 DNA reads TGCGCCAGCAGCCCCCGGGACAGGGCTACTAACTATGGCTACACCTTC. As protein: CASSPRDRATNYGYTF.

CDR3 sequence: CAISEFTGQYEQYF. CDR3 in DNA: TGTGCCATCAGTGAATTTACAGGGCAATACGAGCAGTACTTC. The chain links TRBV10-3 to TRBJ2-7; a possible D gene is TRBD1 (6 bases). Germline values: CDR1 ENHRY, CDR2 SYGVKD. The CDR3 runs 14 residues. With 3 bases removed from V and 4 bases from J, the gap between germline ends came to 13 bases.

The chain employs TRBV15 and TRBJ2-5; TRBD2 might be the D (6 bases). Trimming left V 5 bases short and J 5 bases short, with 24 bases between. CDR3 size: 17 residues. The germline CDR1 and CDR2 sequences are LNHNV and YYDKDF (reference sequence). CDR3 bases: TGTGCCACCAGCGGCTCTTTACTAGCAACGGGGGTGGAGACCCAGTACTTC. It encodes CATSGSLLATGVETQYF.

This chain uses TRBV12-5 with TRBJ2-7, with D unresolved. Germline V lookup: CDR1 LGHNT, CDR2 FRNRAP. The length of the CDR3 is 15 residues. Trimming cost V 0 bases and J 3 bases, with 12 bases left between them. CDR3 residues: CASGLVRLVIYEQYF. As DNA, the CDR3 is TGTGCTAGTGGTTTGGTACGTCTAGTCATCTACGAGCAGTACTTC. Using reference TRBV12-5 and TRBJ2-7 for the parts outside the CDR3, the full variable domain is DARVTQTPRHKVTEMGQEVTMRCQPILGHNTVFWYRQTMMQGLELLAYFRNRAPLDDSGMPKDRFSAEMPDATLATLKIQPSEPRDSAVYFCASGLVRLVIYEQYFGPGTRLTVT.

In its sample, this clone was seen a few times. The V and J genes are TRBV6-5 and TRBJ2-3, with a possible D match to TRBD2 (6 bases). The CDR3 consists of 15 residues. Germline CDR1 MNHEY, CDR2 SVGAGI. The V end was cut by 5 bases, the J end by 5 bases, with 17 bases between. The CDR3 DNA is TGTGCCAGCAGTGTTTCTTTGGGGGGTGGAGATACGCAGTATTTT. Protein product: CASSVSLGGGDTQYF.

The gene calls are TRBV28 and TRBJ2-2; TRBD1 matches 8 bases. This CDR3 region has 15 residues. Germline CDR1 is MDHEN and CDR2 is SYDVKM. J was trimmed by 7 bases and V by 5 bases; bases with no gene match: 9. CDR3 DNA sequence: TGTGCCAGCAGTACCCCCGGGACAGGATACGGGGAGCTGTTTTTT. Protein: CASSTPGTGYGELFF. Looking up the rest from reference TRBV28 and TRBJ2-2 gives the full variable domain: DVKVTQSSRYLVKRTGEKVFLECVQDMDHENMFWYRQDPGLGLRLIYFSYDVKMKEKGDIPEGYSVSREKKERFSLILESASTNQTSMYLCASSTPGTGYGELFFGEGSRLTVL.

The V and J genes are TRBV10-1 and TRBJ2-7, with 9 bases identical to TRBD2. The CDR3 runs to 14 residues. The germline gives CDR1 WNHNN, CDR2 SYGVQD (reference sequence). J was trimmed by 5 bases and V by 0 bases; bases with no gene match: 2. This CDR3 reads CASSESGTSHEQYF. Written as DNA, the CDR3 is TGCGCCAGCAGTGAGTCCGGGACTAGCCACGAGCAGTACTTC.

The CDR3 sequence: CASTRAFGATGELFF. The CDR3 nucleotides read TGTGCCAGCACCCGAGCTTTTGGAGCCACCGGGGAGCTGTTTTTT. The chain has TRBV6-1 and TRBJ2-2; D unresolved. Trimming left V 7 bases short and J 4 bases short, with 16 bases between. Germline values: CDR1 MNHNS, CDR2 SASEGT. The CDR3 loop spans 15 amino acids.

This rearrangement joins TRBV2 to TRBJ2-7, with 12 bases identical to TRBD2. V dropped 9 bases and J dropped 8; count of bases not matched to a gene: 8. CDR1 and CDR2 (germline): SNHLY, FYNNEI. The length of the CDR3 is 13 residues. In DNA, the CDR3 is TGTGCCAGAGCCGGGACTAGCGGGCCAAAGCAGTACTTC. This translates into CARAGTSGPKQYF.

DNA of the CDR3: TGTGCCAGCTGCTCAGGGGTAGAGGGCTATGGCTACACCTTC. Its protein product is CASCSGVEGYGYTF. This chain connects TRBV28 to TRBJ1-2, with D perhaps TRBD1 (6 bases). Between the trimmed V and J ends, which lost 8 bases and 4 bases, there was a span of 17 bases. The CDR3 has 14 amino acids. The germline CDR1 and CDR2 sequences are MDHEN and SYDVKM.

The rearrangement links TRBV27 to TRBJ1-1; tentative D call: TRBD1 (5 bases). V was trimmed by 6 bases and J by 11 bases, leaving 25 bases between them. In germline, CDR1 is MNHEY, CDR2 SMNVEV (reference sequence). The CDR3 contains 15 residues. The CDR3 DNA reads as TGTGCCAGCAGCAATTCATACCCCACCGGGGAGGGGGCTTTCTTT. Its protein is CASSNSYPTGEGAFF.

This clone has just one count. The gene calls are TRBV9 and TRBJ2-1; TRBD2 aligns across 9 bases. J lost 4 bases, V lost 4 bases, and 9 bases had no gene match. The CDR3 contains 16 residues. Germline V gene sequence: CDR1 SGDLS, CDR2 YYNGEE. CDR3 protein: CASSPLAGVTYNEQFF. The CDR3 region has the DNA TGTGCCAGCAGCCCATTAGCGGGAGTCACATACAATGAGCAGTTCTTC.

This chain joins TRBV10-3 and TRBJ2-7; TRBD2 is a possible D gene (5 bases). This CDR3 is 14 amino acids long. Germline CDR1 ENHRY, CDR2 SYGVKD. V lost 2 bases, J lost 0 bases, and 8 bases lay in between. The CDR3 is CAISEVANSYEQYF. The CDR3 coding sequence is TGTGCCATCAGTGAGGTAGCGAACTCCTACGAGCAGTACTTC.

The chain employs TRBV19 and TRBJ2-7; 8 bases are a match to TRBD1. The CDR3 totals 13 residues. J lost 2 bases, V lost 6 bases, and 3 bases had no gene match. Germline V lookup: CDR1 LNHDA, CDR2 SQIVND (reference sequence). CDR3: CASRPTGAYEQYF. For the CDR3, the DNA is TGTGCCAGTAGGCCGACAGGGGCCTACGAGCAGTACTTC.

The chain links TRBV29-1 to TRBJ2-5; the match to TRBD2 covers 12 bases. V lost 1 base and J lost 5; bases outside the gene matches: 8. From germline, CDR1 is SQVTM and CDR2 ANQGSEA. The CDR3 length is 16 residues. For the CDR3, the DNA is TGCAGCGTTGAAGGCGCTAGCGGGAGGGCCTGGGAGACCCAGTACTTC. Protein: CSVEGASGRAWETQYF.

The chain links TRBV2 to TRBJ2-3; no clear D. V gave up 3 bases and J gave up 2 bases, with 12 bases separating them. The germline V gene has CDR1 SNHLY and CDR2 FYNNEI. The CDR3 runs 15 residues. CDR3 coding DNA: TGTGCCAGCAGTGATAGGAGCACGCTCACAGATACGCAGTATTTT. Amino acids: CASSDRSTLTDTQYF.

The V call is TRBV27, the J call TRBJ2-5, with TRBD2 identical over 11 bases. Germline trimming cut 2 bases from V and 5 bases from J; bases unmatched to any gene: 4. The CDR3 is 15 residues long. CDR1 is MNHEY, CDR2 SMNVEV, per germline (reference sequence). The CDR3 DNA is TGTGCCAGCAGTTTAACTAGCGGGAGATGGGAGACCCAGTACTTC. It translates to CASSLTSGRWETQYF.

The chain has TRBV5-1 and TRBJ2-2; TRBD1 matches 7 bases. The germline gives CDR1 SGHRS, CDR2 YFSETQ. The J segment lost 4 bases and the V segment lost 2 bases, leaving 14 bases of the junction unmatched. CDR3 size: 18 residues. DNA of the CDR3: TGCGCCAGCAGCTTCGTCCGGGACAGCGCCCTGGGCACCGGGGAGCTGTTTTTT. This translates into CASSFVRDSALGTGELFF.

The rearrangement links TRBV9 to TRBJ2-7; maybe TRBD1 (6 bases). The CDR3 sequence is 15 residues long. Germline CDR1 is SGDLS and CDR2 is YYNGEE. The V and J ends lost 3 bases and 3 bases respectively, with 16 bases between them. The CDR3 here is CASSATGTKNYEQYF. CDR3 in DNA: TGTGCCAGCAGCGCGACCGGGACAAAAAACTACGAGCAGTACTTC.

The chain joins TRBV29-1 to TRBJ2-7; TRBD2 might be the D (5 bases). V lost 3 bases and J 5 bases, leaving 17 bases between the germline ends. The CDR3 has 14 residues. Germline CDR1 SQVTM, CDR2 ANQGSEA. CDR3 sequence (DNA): TGCAGCGTTGAGCAGACTACTGGAGGTCACGAGCAGTACTTC. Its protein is CSVEQTTGGHEQYF.